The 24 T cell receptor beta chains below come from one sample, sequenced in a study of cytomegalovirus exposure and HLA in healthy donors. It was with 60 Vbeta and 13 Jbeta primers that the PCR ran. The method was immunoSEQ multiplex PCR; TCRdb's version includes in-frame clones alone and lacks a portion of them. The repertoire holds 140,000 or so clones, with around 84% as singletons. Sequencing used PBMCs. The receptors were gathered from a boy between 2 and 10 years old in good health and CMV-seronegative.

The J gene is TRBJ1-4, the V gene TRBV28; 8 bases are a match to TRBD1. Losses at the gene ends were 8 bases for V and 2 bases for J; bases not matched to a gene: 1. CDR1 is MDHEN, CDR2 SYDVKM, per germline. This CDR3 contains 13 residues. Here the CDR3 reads CASGQGTNEKLFF. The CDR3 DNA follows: TGTGCCAGCGGACAGGGCACTAATGAAAAACTGTTTTTT.

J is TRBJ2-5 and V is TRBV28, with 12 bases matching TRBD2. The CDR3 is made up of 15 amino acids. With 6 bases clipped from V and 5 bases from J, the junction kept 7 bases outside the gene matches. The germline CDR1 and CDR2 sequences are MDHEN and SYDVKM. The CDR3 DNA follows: TGTGCCAGCAGATCTCTAGCGGGAGGGAGTGAGACCCAGTACTTC. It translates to CASRSLAGGSETQYF.

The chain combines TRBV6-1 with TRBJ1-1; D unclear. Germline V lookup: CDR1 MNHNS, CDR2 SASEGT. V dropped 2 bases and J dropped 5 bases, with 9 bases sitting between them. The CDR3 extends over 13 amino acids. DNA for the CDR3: TGTGCCAGCAGTGAACGGCTAGGAACTGAAGCTTTCTTT. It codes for CASSERLGTEAFF.

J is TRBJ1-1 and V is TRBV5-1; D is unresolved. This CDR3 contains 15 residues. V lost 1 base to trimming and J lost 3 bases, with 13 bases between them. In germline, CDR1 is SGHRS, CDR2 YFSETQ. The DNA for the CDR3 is TGCGCCAGCAGCTTGTTTGGGGTGCGGGACACTGAAGCTTTCTTT. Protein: CASSLFGVRDTEAFF.

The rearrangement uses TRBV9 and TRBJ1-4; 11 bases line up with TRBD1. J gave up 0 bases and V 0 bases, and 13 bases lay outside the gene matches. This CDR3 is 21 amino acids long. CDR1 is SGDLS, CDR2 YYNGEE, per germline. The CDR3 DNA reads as TGTGCCAGCAGCGTAGGCCTCTCCGGGACAGGGGGATTTGCAACTAATGAAAAACTGTTTTTT. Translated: CASSVGLSGTGGFATNEKLFF. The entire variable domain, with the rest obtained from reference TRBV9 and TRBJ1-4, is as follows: DSGVTQTPKHLITATGQRVTLRCSPRSGDLSVYWYQQSLDQGLQFLIQYYNGEERAKGNILERFSAQQFPDLHSELNLSSLELGDSALYFCASSVGLSGTGGFATNEKLFFGSGTQLSVL.

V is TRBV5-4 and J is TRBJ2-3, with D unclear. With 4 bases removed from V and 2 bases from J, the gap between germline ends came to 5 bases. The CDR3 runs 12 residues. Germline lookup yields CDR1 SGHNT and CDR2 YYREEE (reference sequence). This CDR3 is CASSPNTDTQYF. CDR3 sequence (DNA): TGTGCCAGCAGCCCTAACACAGATACGCAGTATTTT. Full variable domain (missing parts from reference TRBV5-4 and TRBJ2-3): ETGVTQSPTHLIKTRGQQVTLRCSSQSGHNTVSWYQQALGQGPQFIFQYYREEENGRGNFPPRFSGLQFPNYSSELNVNALELDDSALYLCASSPNTDTQYFGPGTRLTVL.

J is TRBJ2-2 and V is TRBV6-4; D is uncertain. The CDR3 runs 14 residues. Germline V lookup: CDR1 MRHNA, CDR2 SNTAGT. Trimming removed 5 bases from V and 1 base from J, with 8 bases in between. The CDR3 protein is CASSPLLNTGELFF. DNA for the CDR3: TGTGCCAGCAGTCCGTTGTTGAACACCGGGGAGCTGTTTTTT.

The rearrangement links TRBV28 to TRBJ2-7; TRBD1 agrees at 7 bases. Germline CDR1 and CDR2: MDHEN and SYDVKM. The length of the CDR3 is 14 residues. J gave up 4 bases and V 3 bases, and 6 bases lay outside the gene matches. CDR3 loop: CASSLSGGRYEQYF. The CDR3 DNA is TGTGCCAGCAGTTTGTCAGGGGGTCGATACGAGCAGTACTTC.

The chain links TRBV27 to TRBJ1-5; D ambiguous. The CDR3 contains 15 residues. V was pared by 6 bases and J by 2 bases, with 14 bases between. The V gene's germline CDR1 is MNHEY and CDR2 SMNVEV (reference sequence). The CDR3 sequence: CASSLGFMGNQPQHF. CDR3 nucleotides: TGTGCCAGCAGCCTGGGCTTTATGGGCAATCAGCCCCAGCATTTT.

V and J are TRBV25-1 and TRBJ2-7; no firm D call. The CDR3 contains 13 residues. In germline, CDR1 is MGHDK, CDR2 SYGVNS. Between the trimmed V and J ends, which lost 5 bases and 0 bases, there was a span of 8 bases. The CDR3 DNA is TGTGCCAGCAGTTCACCGGGCTCCTACGAGCAGTACTTC. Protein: CASSSPGSYEQYF.

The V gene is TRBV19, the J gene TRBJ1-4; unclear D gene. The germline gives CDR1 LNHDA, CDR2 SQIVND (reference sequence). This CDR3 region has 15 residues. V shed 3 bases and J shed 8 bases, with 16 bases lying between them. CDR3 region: CASSIPGRGGEKLFF. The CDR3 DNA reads TGTGCCAGTAGTATCCCGGGCCGAGGAGGGGAAAAACTGTTTTTT. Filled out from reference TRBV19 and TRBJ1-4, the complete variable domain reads DGGITQSPKYLFRKEGQNVTLSCEQNLNHDAMYWYRQDPGQGLRLIYYSQIVNDFQKGDIAEGYSVSREKKESFPLTVTSAQKNPTAFYLCASSIPGRGGEKLFFGSGTQLSVL.

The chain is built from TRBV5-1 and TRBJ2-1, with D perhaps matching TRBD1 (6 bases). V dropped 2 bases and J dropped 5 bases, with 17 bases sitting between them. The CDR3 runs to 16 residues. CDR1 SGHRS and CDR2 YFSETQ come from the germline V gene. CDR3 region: CASSFTSDSYNNEQFF. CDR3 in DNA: TGCGCCAGCAGCTTTACCTCGGACAGCTATAACAATGAGCAGTTCTTC.

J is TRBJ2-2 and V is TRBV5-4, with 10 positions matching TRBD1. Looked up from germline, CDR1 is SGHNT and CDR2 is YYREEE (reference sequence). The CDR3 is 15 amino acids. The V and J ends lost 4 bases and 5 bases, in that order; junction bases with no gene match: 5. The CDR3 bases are TGTGCCAGCAGCCGGGAGGGACAGGGGACCGGGGAGCTGTTTTTT. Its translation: CASSREGQGTGELFF. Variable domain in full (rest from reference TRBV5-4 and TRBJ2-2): ETGVTQSPTHLIKTRGQQVTLRCSSQSGHNTVSWYQQALGQGPQFIFQYYREEENGRGNFPPRFSGLQFPNYSSELNVNALELDDSALYLCASSREGQGTGELFFGEGSRLTVL.

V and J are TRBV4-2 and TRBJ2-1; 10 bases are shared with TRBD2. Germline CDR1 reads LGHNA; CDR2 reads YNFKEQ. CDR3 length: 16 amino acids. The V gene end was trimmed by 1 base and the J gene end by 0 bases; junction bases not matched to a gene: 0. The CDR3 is CASSQASGSSYNEQFF. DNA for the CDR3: TGTGCCAGCAGCCAAGCTAGCGGGAGCTCCTACAATGAGCAGTTCTTC.

The CDR3 sequence: CASSYGQGVNQPQHF. The CDR3, as DNA: TGTGCCAGCAGTTATGGACAGGGGGTCAATCAGCCCCAGCATTTT. The chain has TRBV27 and TRBJ1-5; 10 nucleotides agree with TRBD1. V lost 4 bases, J lost 3 bases, and 3 bases stayed unmatched. The CDR3 runs 15 residues. Germline V CDR1 and CDR2: MNHEY, SMNVEV (reference sequence).

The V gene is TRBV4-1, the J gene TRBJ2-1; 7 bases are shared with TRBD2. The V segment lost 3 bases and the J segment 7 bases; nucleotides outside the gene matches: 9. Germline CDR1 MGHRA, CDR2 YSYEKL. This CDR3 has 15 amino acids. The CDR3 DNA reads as TGCGCCAGCAGCCACCGGGAGGTTTCGGGGAATGAGCAGTTCTTC. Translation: CASSHREVSGNEQFF.

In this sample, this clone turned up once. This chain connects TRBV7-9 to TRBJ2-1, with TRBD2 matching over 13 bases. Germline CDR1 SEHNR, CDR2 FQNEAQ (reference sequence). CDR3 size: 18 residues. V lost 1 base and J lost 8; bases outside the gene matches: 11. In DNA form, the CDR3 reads TGTGCCAGCAGCTTAGAGTCACTAGCGGGGGGGTTTAACGATGAGCAGTTCTTC. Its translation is CASSLESLAGGFNDEQFF.

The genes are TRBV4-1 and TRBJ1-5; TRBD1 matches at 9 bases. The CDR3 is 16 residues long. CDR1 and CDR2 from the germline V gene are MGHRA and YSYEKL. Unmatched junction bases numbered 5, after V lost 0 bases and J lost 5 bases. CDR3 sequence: CASSQEGGQGHQPQHF. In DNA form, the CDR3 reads TGCGCCAGCAGCCAAGAAGGCGGACAGGGGCATCAGCCCCAGCATTTT.

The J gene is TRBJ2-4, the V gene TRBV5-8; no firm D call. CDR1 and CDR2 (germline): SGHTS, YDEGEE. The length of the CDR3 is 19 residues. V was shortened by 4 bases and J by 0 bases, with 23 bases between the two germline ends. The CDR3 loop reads CASSAPVQSVVIAKNIQYF. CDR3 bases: TGTGCCAGCAGCGCCCCGGTACAGTCGGTAGTTATAGCCAAAAACATTCAGTACTTC. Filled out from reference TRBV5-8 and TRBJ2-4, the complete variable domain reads EAGVTQSPTHLIKTRGQQATLRCSPISGHTSVYWYQQALGLGLQFLLWYDEGEERNRGNFPPRFSGRQFPNYSSELNVNALELEDSALYLCASSAPVQSVVIAKNIQYFGAGTRLSVL.

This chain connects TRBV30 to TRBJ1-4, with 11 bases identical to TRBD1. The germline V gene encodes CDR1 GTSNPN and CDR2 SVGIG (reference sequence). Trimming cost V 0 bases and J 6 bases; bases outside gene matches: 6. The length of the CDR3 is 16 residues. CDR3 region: CAWSVLPGQGDEKLFF. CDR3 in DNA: TGTGCCTGGAGTGTATTACCGGGACAGGGGGATGAAAAACTGTTTTTT.

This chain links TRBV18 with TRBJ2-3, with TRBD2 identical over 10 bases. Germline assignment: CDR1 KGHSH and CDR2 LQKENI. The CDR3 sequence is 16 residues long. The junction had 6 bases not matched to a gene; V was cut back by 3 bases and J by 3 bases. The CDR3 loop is CASSPLSGRNTDTQYF. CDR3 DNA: TGTGCCAGCTCACCCCTTAGCGGGAGGAATACAGATACGCAGTATTTT.

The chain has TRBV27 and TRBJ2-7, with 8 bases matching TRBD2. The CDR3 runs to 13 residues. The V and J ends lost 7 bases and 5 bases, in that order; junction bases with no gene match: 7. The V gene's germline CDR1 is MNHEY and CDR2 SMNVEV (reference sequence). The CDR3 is CASKRAGVNEQYF. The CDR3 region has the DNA TGTGCCAGCAAAAGAGCGGGAGTTAACGAGCAGTACTTC.

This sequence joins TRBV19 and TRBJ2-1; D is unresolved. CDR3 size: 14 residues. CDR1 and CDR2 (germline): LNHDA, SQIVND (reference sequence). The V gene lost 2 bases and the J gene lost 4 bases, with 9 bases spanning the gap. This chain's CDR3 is CASSILPRYNEQFF. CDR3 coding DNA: TGTGCCAGTAGTATACTCCCCCGTTACAATGAGCAGTTCTTC.

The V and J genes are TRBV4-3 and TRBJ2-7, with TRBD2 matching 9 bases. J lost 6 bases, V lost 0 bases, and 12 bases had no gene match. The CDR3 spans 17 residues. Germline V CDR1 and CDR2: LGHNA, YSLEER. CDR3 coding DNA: TGCGCCAGCAGCCAAGAAAAAGAACTAGCGGGTGTCCGCGAGCAGTACTTC. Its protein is CASSQEKELAGVREQYF.